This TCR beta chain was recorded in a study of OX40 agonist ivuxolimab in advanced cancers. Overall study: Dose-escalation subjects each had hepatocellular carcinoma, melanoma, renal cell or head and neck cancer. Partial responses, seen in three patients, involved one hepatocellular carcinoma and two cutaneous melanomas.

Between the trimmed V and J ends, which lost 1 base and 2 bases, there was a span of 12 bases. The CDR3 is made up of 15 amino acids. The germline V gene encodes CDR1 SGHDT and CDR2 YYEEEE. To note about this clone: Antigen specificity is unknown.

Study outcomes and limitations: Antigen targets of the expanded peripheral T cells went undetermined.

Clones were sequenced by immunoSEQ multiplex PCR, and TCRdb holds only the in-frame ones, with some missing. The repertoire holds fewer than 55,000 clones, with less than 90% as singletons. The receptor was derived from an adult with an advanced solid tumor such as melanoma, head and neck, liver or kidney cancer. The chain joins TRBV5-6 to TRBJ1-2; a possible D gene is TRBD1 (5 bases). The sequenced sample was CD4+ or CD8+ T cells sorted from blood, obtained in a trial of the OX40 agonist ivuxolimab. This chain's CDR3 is CASSLLAGPNYGYTF. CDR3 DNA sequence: TGTGCCAGCAGCTTGCTTGCGGGGCCCAACTATGGCTACACCTTC. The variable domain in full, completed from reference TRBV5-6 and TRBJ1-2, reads DAGVTQSPTHLIKTRGQQVTLRCSPKSGHDTVSWYQQALGQGPQFIFQYYEEEERQRGNFPDRFSGHQFPNYSSELNVNALLLGDSALYLCASSLLAGPNYGYTFGSGTRLTVV.